The sequence of this T cell receptor (beta chain) was determined in a study of blood T cell repertoires in COVID-19. Looking at the study overall: Acute and convalescent COVID-19 samples came from the United States, Italy and Spain. PBMCs, B-cell-depleted T cells, or T cells provided the cDNA or gDNA that made up the material.

The germline gives CDR1 MDHEN, CDR2 SYDVKM. The V end was cut by 3 bases, the J end by 6 bases, with 6 bases between. The CDR3 has 12 amino acids. Original processing notes: Reference gene primer amplification in the assay estimated nucleated cell counts. TCRdb's table, derived via immunoSEQ multiplex PCR, lists solely in-frame clones and lacks some. V, J and clone size are those of that table, while D and trimming were read from the DNA. The sample shows some 140,000 clones, roughly 80% of them seen only once. This receptor was obtained from a man between 60 and 75 years old who had recovered from COVID-19. The gene calls are TRBV28 and TRBJ2-1; D remains ambiguous. The sequencing sample was made of peripheral blood. The CDR3 sequence: CASSLSVNEQFF. CDR3 DNA sequence: TGTGCCAGCAGTTTGTCAGTCAATGAGCAGTTCTTC. The variable domain in full, with the rest retrieved from reference TRBV28 and TRBJ2-1, is DVKVTQSSRYLVKRTGEKVFLECVQDMDHENMFWYRQDPGLGLRLIYFSYDVKMKEKGDIPEGYSVSREKKERFSLILESASTNQTSMYLCASSLSVNEQFFGPGTRLTVL.